The rows below give T cell receptor beta chains drawn from one sample of a study of blood T cell repertoires in COVID-19. Using immunoSEQ multiplex PCR, the repertoire was profiled, and TCRdb retains in-frame clones only, with some absent. This sample yields some 76,000 clones, of which about 90% are seen a single time; about 5% belongs to the top ten. The source material was peripheral blood. The receptor set was obtained from a human donor in a cohort sampled during active COVID-19. CDR3s include the opening cysteine and the closing phenylalanine or tryptophan. Fields, in order: V gene, J gene, D gene, clone size, CDR3 length, CDR3 protein, CDR3 DNA. D genes are given only for firm matches. Clone size, where shown, is once, few, many, or a class for clones that have expanded.

v_call: TRBV5-1; j_call: TRBJ2-1; d_call: TRBD2; clone_size: -; cdr3_length: 19; cdr3_aa: CASSLANQWLLAGNNEQFF; cdr3_nt: TGCGCCAGCAGCTTGGCCAATCAATGGCTTCTAGCGGGCAACAATGAGCAGTTCTTC
v_call: TRBV11-2; j_call: TRBJ2-7; d_call: -; clone_size: -; cdr3_length: 15; cdr3_aa: CASRMPGQLTYEQYF; cdr3_nt: TGTGCCAGCAGAATGCCAGGACAATTGACCTACGAGCAGTACTTC
v_call: TRBV7-3; j_call: TRBJ2-5; d_call: TRBD2; clone_size: -; cdr3_length: 14; cdr3_aa: CASSSRTSGGTQYF; cdr3_nt: TGTGCCAGCAGTTCACGGACTAGCGGGGGGACACAGTACTTC
v_call: TRBV19; j_call: TRBJ1-3; d_call: -; clone_size: -; cdr3_length: 16; cdr3_aa: CASSIGGRGRRNTIYF; cdr3_nt: TGTGCCAGTAGTATAGGAGGAAGGGGTAGAAGAAACACCATATATTTT
v_call: TRBV2; j_call: TRBJ2-4; d_call: -; clone_size: -; cdr3_length: 15; cdr3_aa: CASSEELGRLAIQYF; cdr3_nt: TGTGCCAGCAGTGAAGAGTTGGGGCGCCTGGCCATTCAGTACTTC
v_call: TRBV29-1; j_call: TRBJ1-1; d_call: TRBD1; clone_size: -; cdr3_length: 11; cdr3_aa: CSGRGSTEAFF; cdr3_nt: TGCAGCGGCAGGGGGTCCACTGAAGCTTTCTTT
v_call: TRBV2; j_call: TRBJ2-3; d_call: TRBD1; clone_size: few; cdr3_length: 17; cdr3_aa: CASNHLSAGTETDTQYF; cdr3_nt: TGTGCCAGCAACCACCTATCCGCCGGGACAGAGACAGATACGCAGTATTTT
v_call: TRBV6-6; j_call: TRBJ1-3; d_call: TRBD1; clone_size: -; cdr3_length: 15; cdr3_aa: CASSQTGGRGNTIYF; cdr3_nt: TGTGCCAGCAGTCAGACAGGGGGCAGGGGAAACACCATATATTTT
v_call: TRBV9; j_call: TRBJ2-2; d_call: TRBD1; clone_size: -; cdr3_length: 16; cdr3_aa: CASSDRGRSDTGELFF; cdr3_nt: TGTGCCAGCAGCGACAGGGGGCGATCGGACACCGGGGAGCTGTTTTTT
v_call: TRBV18; j_call: TRBJ2-5; d_call: TRBD2; clone_size: once; cdr3_length: 17; cdr3_aa: CASSRGIAAGDQETQYF; cdr3_nt: TGTGCCAGCTCACGGGGCATCGCAGCGGGGGATCAAGAGACCCAGTACTTC
v_call: TRBV11-2; j_call: TRBJ2-5; d_call: TRBD2; clone_size: -; cdr3_length: 14; cdr3_aa: CASSSPGGPETQYF; cdr3_nt: TGTGCCAGCAGCTCGCCGGGGGGGCCCGAGACCCAGTACTTC
v_call: TRBV9; j_call: TRBJ2-1; d_call: TRBD2; clone_size: -; cdr3_length: 16; cdr3_aa: CASSEGSGGAYNEQFF; cdr3_nt: TGTGCCAGCAGCGAGGGGAGCGGGGGGGCCTACAATGAGCAGTTCTTC
v_call: TRBV6-5; j_call: TRBJ1-4; d_call: TRBD1; clone_size: -; cdr3_length: 14; cdr3_aa: CASRGTATNEKLFF; cdr3_nt: TGTGCCAGCAGGGGGACAGCAACTAATGAAAAACTGTTTTTT
v_call: TRBV6-4; j_call: TRBJ2-3; d_call: TRBD2; clone_size: -; cdr3_length: 15; cdr3_aa: CASSREGSGGDTQYF; cdr3_nt: TGTGCCAGCAGCAGGGAGGGTAGCGGGGGAGATACGCAGTATTTT
v_call: TRBV7-8; j_call: TRBJ2-1; d_call: -; clone_size: many; cdr3_length: 16; cdr3_aa: CASSRNRDTGRNEQFF; cdr3_nt: TGTGCCAGCAGCCGGAACCGGGACACAGGGCGGAATGAGCAGTTCTTC
v_call: TRBV7-2; j_call: TRBJ2-5; d_call: -; clone_size: -; cdr3_length: 16; cdr3_aa: CASSLEMRAGRETQYF; cdr3_nt: TGTGCCAGCAGCTTAGAAATGCGGGCTGGTCGGGAGACCCAGTACTTC
v_call: TRBV24-1; j_call: TRBJ2-5; d_call: TRBD2; clone_size: -; cdr3_length: 16; cdr3_aa: CATSSSSGGAAETQYF; cdr3_nt: TGTGCCACCAGTTCGAGTAGCGGGGGGGCCGCGGAGACCCAGTACTTC
v_call: TRBV6-2/TRBV6-3; j_call: TRBJ2-5; d_call: -; clone_size: -; cdr3_length: 14; cdr3_aa: CASSRGLFQETQYF; cdr3_nt: TGTGCCAGCAGTCGTGGACTGTTCCAAGAGACCCAGTACTTC
v_call: TRBV6-2/TRBV6-3; j_call: TRBJ2-1; d_call: TRBD2; clone_size: -; cdr3_length: 15; cdr3_aa: CASSLAGGLYNEQFF; cdr3_nt: TGTGCCAGCAGCTTAGCGGGGGGGCTATACAATGAGCAGTTCTTC
v_call: TRBV18; j_call: TRBJ1-5; d_call: -; clone_size: -; cdr3_length: 16; cdr3_aa: CASSPVGGGSNQPQHF; cdr3_nt: TGTGCCAGCTCACCTGTGGGGGGGGGTAGCAATCAGCCCCAGCATTTT